A selection of T cell receptor beta chains follows, all from one sample in a study of T cells expressing NK-cell markers. TCRdb reanalyzed the 5' RACE reads, giving one entry per CDR3 protein sequence and no DNA. This sample contains just under 150,000 distinct CDR3 sequences. Sequencing input: blood T cells: a sorted CD56 or NKG2C T cell subset, CD4+ or CD8+ T cells, or bulk PBMC T cells (not recorded which). The source of these receptors is a man in his late teens or twenties in good health. Each CDR3 is given with its conserved first and last residue.

>TRBV7-9|TRBJ1-1
CASSSWTGSIGTEAFF
>TRBV12-3/TRBV12-4|TRBJ2-1
CASKQTGSGFDEQFF
>TRBV12-3/TRBV12-4|TRBJ1-2
CASRDTTNYGYTF
>TRBV6-2/TRBV6-3|TRBJ2-1
CARQGKGYNEQFF
>TRBV28|TRBJ2-5
CASTDAEAADQETQYF
>TRBV13|TRBJ2-7
CASSSMSYEQYF
>TRBV7-9|TRBJ2-2
CASSFVGGDTGELFF
>TRBV24-1|TRBJ2-1
CATRLAGDNEQFF
>TRBV5-1|TRBJ2-2
CASSLPWTASPELGTGELFF
>TRBV20-1|TRBJ2-1
CSARPTGDYNEQFF
>TRBV7-9|TRBJ2-1
CASSPAWDNEQFF
>TRBV27|TRBJ2-3
CASRSGGPQDTQYF
>TRBV11-3|TRBJ1-2
CASSHPGNYGYTF
>TRBV18|TRBJ1-1
CASSPPGTGGWGTEAFF
>TRBV4-1|TRBJ1-1
CASSQVTGGVTEAFF
>TRBV10-3|TRBJ2-7
CAIRTRSGDNEQYF
>TRBV4-1|TRBJ2-1
CASSHRTHNEQFF
>TRBV6-4|TRBJ2-3
CASSKDSTDTQYF
>TRBV29-1|TRBJ2-1
CSGDQKQGVPFF
>TRBV20-1|TRBJ2-7
CSARDSVLSLYEQYF
>TRBV14|TRBJ2-5
CASSPFGQGGEETQYF
>TRBV2|TRBJ2-1
CASSVSESSYNEQFF
>TRBV15|TRBJ2-2
CATRVPAGNTGELFF
>TRBV28|TRBJ2-1
CASSSLAGPNEQFF
>TRBV6-1|TRBJ2-5
CASNPQEGRAGLQETQYF
>TRBV9|TRBJ1-1
CASSVGPDMNTEAFF
>TRBV12-3/TRBV12-4|TRBJ2-5
CASSLPDRGEGETQYF
>TRBV19|TRBJ1-5
CASSTGLGQPQHF
>TRBV11-3|TRBJ2-2
CASSFGLADTGELFF
>TRBV12-3/TRBV12-4|TRBJ2-1
CASSSGLAGTYNEQFF
>TRBV19|TRBJ1-2
CASIGQSYGFNYGYTF
>TRBV24-1|TRBJ2-2
CATSGSGANTGELFF
>TRBV5-1|TRBJ2-1
CASSLGGLSYNEQFF
>TRBV28|TRBJ2-1
CASSRTGEYNEQFF
>TRBV11-1|TRBJ2-3
CAGAETGIKASGYGDTQYF
>TRBV12-3/TRBV12-4|TRBJ2-3
CASTSSGSWVDTQYF